This T cell receptor (beta chain) appears in the sequencing data of a study of CD8+ T cells in alopecia areata. Deletions cut 8 bases from V and 5 bases from J, with 13 bases between. Germline CDR1 and CDR2: SNHLY and FYNNEI. This CDR3 comprises 14 residues. Extraction and reverse transcription of RNA yielded cDNA as the sequencing template. TCRdb's copy holds only in-frame clones and misses some; the assay was immunoSEQ multiplex PCR. Seen here are 120,000 or so clones, roughly 58% observed once, and the top ten hold 4.5%. This clone was recorded a few times. Sample: CD4+ T cells sorted from blood, taken at week 0. The clonotype was recovered from a human donor with alopecia areata. The chain has TRBV2 and TRBJ1-6; D is unclear. CDR3 in amino acids: CASRVGRNNSPLHF. Written as DNA, the CDR3 is TGTGCCAGCCGGGTGGGCCGCAATAATTCACCCCTCCACTTT. Full variable domain (remainder filled in from reference TRBV2 and TRBJ1-6): EPEVTQTPSHQVTQMGQEVILRCVPISNHLYFYWYRQILGQKVEFLVSFYNNEISEKSEIFDDQFSVERPDGSNFTLKIRSTKLEDSAMYFCASRVGRNNSPLHFGNGTRLTVT.